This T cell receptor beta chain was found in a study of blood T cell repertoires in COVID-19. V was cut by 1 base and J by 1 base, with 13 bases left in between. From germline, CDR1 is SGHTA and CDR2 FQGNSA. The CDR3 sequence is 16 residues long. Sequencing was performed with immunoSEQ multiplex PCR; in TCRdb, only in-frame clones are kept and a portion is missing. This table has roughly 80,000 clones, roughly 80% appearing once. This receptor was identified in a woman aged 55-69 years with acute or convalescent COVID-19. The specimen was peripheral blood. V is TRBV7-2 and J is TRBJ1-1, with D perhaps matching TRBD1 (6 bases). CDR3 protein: CASSLDGGARNTEAFF. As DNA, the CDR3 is TGTGCCAGCAGCTTAGATGGGGGGGCAAGGAACACTGAAGCTTTCTTT.